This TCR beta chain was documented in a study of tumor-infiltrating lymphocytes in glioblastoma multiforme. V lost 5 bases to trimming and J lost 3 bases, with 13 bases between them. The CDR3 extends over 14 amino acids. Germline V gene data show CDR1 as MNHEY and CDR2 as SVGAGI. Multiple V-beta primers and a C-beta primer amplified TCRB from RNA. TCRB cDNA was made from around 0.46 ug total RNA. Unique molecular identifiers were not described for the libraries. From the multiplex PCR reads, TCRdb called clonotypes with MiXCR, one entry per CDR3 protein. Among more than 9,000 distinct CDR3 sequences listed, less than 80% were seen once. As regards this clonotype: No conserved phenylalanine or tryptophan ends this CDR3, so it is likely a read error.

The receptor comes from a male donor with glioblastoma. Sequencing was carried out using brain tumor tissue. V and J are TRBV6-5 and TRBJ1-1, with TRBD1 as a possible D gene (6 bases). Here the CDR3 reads CASSGTTVDTEAFL. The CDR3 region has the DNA TGTGCCAGCAGTGGGACAACGGTTGACACTGAAGCTTTCCTT.